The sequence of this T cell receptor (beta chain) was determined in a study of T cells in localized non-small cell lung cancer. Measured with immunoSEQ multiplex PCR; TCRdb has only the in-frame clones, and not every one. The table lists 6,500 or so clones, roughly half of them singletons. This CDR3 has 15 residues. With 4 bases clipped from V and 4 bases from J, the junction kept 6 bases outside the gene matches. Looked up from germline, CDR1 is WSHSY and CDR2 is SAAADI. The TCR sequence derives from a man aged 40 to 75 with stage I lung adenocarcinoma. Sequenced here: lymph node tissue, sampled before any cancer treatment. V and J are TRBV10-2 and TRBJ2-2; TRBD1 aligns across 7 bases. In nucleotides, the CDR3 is TGCGCCAGCAGTGGTGACAGGGTCGGCACCGGGGAGCTGTTTTTT. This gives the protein CASSGDRVGTGELFF.